Below, 23 T cell receptor beta chains from the same sample are listed, as sequenced in a study of blood T cell repertoires in COVID-19. Sequenced by immunoSEQ multiplex PCR; TCRdb stores in-frame clones only, minus some. The table includes tens of thousands of clones, over 75% detected once. The sample consisted of peripheral blood. All receptors come from a human donor in a cohort sampled during active COVID-19.

The chain has TRBV5-1 and TRBJ1-1, with 9 bases that match TRBD1. The CDR3 is made up of 15 amino acids. V shed 4 bases and J 5 bases; nucleotides not matched to a gene: 9. Germline loops: CDR1 SGHRS, CDR2 YFSETQ. CDR3 nucleotides: TGCGCCAGCAGCAGACAGACAGGGGGAATGACTGAAGCTTTCTTT. Translating gives CASSRQTGGMTEAFF.

The chain recombines TRBV24-1 with TRBJ1-2, with TRBD1 identical over 8 bases. The CDR3 runs to 15 residues. The V and J ends lost 2 bases and 6 bases, in that order; junction bases with no gene match: 7. Germline CDR1 KGHDR, CDR2 SFDVKD. CDR3 bases: TGTGCCACCAGTGATTCACCGGACAGGGTAGATGGCTACACCTTC. Amino acid sequence: CATSDSPDRVDGYTF.

This rearrangement joins TRBV7-2 to TRBJ2-2; D is undetermined. Germline CDR1 and CDR2: SGHTA and FQGNSA. V was shortened by 4 bases and J by 3 bases, with 3 bases between the two germline ends. The CDR3 has 12 residues. CDR3 DNA: TGTGCCAGCAGCTCGGACACCGGGGAGCTGTTTTTT. This gives the protein CASSSDTGELFF.

The chain carries TRBV3-1 (or the pseudogene TRBV3-2) and TRBJ1-2, with D uncertain. V dropped 5 bases and J dropped 0 bases, with 10 bases sitting between them. The CDR3 contains 14 residues. The germline CDR1 and CDR2 sequences are LGHDT and YNNKEL (reference sequence). This chain's CDR3 is CASSLIGANYGYTF. The CDR3 DNA is TGTGCCAGCAGCTTGATAGGAGCTAACTATGGCTACACCTTC.

The genes are TRBV29-1 and TRBJ1-5; TRBD1 is a possible D gene (5 bases). In germline, CDR1 is SQVTM, CDR2 ANQGSEA. This CDR3 contains 13 residues. Trimming took 2 bases from V and 4 from J, leaving 9 bases between them. CDR3 coding DNA: TGCAGCGTTGAACAGGGTAGAAATCAGCCCCAGCATTTT. Its translation is CSVEQGRNQPQHF.

The CDR3 DNA follows: TGTGCCAGCAACAGACTAGCGGGAGGTCTGGATACGCAGTATTTT. Protein product: CASNRLAGGLDTQYF. The chain couples TRBV7-9 to TRBJ2-3; TRBD2 matches at 13 bases. The J segment lost 6 bases and the V segment lost 7 bases, leaving 7 bases of the junction unmatched. CDR1 and CDR2 from the germline V gene are SEHNR and FQNEAQ (reference sequence). The CDR3 contains 15 residues.

The chain recombines TRBV6-4 with TRBJ2-3, with D possibly matching TRBD1 (6 bases). The ends were cut back, 3 bases at V and 3 bases at J, with 7 bases in the middle. Per germline, CDR1 MRHNA and CDR2 SNTAGT. There are 13 residues in the CDR3. The CDR3 DNA reads as TGTGCCAGCAGTGAGGGGGCGACAGATACGCAGTATTTT. Translation: CASSEGATDTQYF.

The chain employs TRBV6-5 and TRBJ2-5, with D tentatively TRBD2 (6 bases). The CDR3 covers 15 residues. From germline, CDR1 is MNHEY and CDR2 SVGAGI. The ends were cut back, 4 bases at V and 5 bases at J, with 17 bases in the middle. CDR3 in DNA: TGTGCCAGCAGTTTCGGGGGAATGGGCGGCGAGACCCAGTACTTC. It encodes CASSFGGMGGETQYF.

The V and J genes are TRBV9 and TRBJ2-2, with 9 bases matching TRBD2. This CDR3 comprises 18 residues. V dropped 0 bases and J dropped 7; count of bases not matched to a gene: 13. Per germline, CDR1 SGDLS and CDR2 YYNGEE. CDR3 DNA: TGTGCCAGCAGCGTAGTTGGTAGCGGGAGTGCGGGTGTCGGGGAGCTGTTTTTT. Translating it yields CASSVVGSGSAGVGELFF. Using reference TRBV9 and TRBJ2-2 for the parts outside the CDR3, the full variable domain is DSGVTQTPKHLITATGQRVTLRCSPRSGDLSVYWYQQSLDQGLQFLIQYYNGEERAKGNILERFSAQQFPDLHSELNLSSLELGDSALYFCASSVVGSGSAGVGELFFGEGSRLTVL.

V gene TRBV7-9 combines with J gene TRBJ2-7; D gene ambiguous. This CDR3 is built from 11 residues. Germline V gene sequence: CDR1 SEHNR, CDR2 FQNEAQ (reference sequence). Trimming stripped 5 bases from V and 4 bases from J, with 6 bases between. The CDR3 DNA sequence: TGTGCCAGCAGCACAGAGTACGAGCAGTACTTC. Translation gives CASSTEYEQYF.

The rearrangement uses TRBV4-3 and TRBJ2-5; 13 bases align to TRBD2. The CDR3 totals 19 residues. CDR1 LGHNA and CDR2 YSLEER come from the germline V gene. The J segment lost 2 bases and the V segment lost 0 bases, leaving 9 bases of the junction unmatched. The chain's CDR3 is CASSQDPPGLAGIQETQYF. The DNA of the CDR3 is TGCGCCAGCAGCCAAGACCCCCCGGGACTAGCGGGAATACAAGAGACCCAGTACTTC.

This clone was counted a few times. This chain uses TRBV9 with TRBJ2-1; tentative D call: TRBD1 (6 bases). V was cut by 3 bases and J by 0 bases, with 13 bases left in between. CDR1 SGDLS and CDR2 YYNGEE come from the germline V gene. This CDR3 contains 16 residues. This CDR3 is CASSASTGSSYNEQFF. The CDR3 region has the DNA TGTGCCAGCAGCGCCTCGACAGGAAGCTCCTACAATGAGCAGTTCTTC.

The gene calls are TRBV6-2 or TRBV6-3 and TRBJ2-7; TRBD2 matches 7 bases. The germline V gene has CDR1 MNHEY and CDR2 SVGEGT. Losses at the gene ends were 5 bases for V and 6 bases for J; bases not matched to a gene: 7. The CDR3 is made up of 13 amino acids. DNA for the CDR3: TGTGCCAGCAGTAGACTAGCCGCTCGCGAGCAGTACTTC. It encodes CASSRLAAREQYF.

The rearrangement joins TRBV6-2 or TRBV6-3 to TRBJ1-6; tentatively, D is TRBD1 (5 bases). Germline V lookup: CDR1 MNHEY, CDR2 SVGEGT. CDR3 size: 15 residues. Trimming took off 2 bases at V and 3 bases at J, with 8 bases between the two ends. In DNA form, the CDR3 reads TGTGCCAGCAGTTACGGGACTATCTATAATTCACCCCTCCACTTT. Its protein product is CASSYGTIYNSPLHF.

Turning to this clone: The junction does not match germline at one end; this may be a read error. This chain links TRBV7-3 with TRBJ1-2; the D gene is possibly TRBD1 (5 bases). Germline CDR1 is SGHTA and CDR2 is FQGTGA. The CDR3 totals 12 residues. CDR3 sequence: CASSSAGDGVSF. DNA for the CDR3: TGTGCCAGCAGCTCCGCGGGGGATGGGGTTTCCTTC.

V and J are TRBV29-1 and TRBJ2-2; 9 positions match TRBD1. V gave up 4 bases and J gave up 8 bases; unmatched junction bases: 8. The germline gives CDR1 SQVTM, CDR2 ANQGSEA. The CDR3 covers 14 residues. As DNA, the CDR3 is TGCAGCGTTGGTGGGACAGGGAGTTTAGGGGAGCTGTTTTTT. This gives the protein CSVGGTGSLGELFF.

This clone was seen just once. This chain links TRBV28 with TRBJ2-7, with 9 bases fitting TRBD2. The CDR3 covers 15 residues. Germline V gene lookup returns CDR1 MDHEN and CDR2 SYDVKM. V dropped 1 base and J dropped 4; count of bases not matched to a gene: 5. The CDR3 DNA is TGTGCCAGCAGTTTATCGCGGGAGGGCGGTTACGAGCAGTACTTC. Translating gives CASSLSREGGYEQYF.

J is TRBJ2-1 and V is TRBV7-3; 12 nucleotides agree with TRBD2. V dropped 6 bases and J dropped 1; count of bases not matched to a gene: 4. CDR1 and CDR2 (germline): SGHTA, FQGTGA. CDR3 size: 16 residues. The CDR3 sequence: CASSGLAGSSYNEQFF. In nucleotides, the CDR3 is TGTGCCAGCAGTGGACTAGCGGGATCGTCCTACAATGAGCAGTTCTTC.

The chain employs TRBV7-2 and TRBJ2-6, with 7 bases that match TRBD2. This CDR3 contains 17 residues. CDR1 is SGHTA, CDR2 FQGNSA, per germline. V dropped 4 bases and J dropped 0; count of bases not matched to a gene: 6. The CDR3 DNA reads TGTGCCAGCAGCTCCGGCGGGACTAACTCTGGGGCCAACGTCCTGACTTTC. Protein product: CASSSGGTNSGANVLTF.

The chain recombines TRBV19 with TRBJ1-4; D gene unclear. Looked up from germline, CDR1 is LNHDA and CDR2 is SQIVND (reference sequence). CDR3 size: 13 residues. V lost 5 bases to trimming and J lost 7 bases, with 11 bases between them. In DNA, the CDR3 is TGTGCCAGTAGTGCCGGGCGGGGTGAAAAACTGTTTTTT. The encoded protein is CASSAGRGEKLFF. The full variable domain, completed using reference TRBV19 and TRBJ1-4, is DGGITQSPKYLFRKEGQNVTLSCEQNLNHDAMYWYRQDPGQGLRLIYYSQIVNDFQKGDIAEGYSVSREKKESFPLTVTSAQKNPTAFYLCASSAGRGEKLFFGSGTQLSVL.

The rearrangement links TRBV7-2 to TRBJ1-5; D is possibly TRBD1 (6 bases). Trimming pared 5 bases from V and 4 bases from J, leaving 12 bases between. Germline loops: CDR1 SGHTA, CDR2 FQGNSA. The CDR3 is 14 residues long. This chain's CDR3 is CASSPGQKNQPQHF. The DNA for the CDR3 is TGTGCCAGCAGCCCCGGACAGAAAAATCAGCCCCAGCATTTT.

The chain employs TRBV5-1 and TRBJ2-5; 7 nucleotides line up with TRBD1. Germline V gene lookup returns CDR1 SGHRS and CDR2 YFSETQ. The trim removed 4 bases at V and 5 bases at J, leaving 5 bases unmatched. This CDR3 is 13 amino acids long. Here the CDR3 DNA reads TGCGCCAGCAGCGGCGACAGGGTGGAGACCCAGTACTTC. The encoded protein is CASSGDRVETQYF.

This clone has just one count. The chain has TRBV12-5 and TRBJ1-4, with D tentatively TRBD1 (6 bases). Trimming removed 4 bases from V and 7 bases from J, with 13 bases in between. The V gene's germline CDR1 is LGHNT and CDR2 FRNRAP. CDR3 size: 14 residues. The CDR3 sequence is CASGSSGASEKLFF. DNA of the CDR3: TGTGCTAGTGGTTCCTCAGGGGCGAGTGAAAAACTGTTTTTT.